This T cell receptor beta chain was sequenced during a study of post-analysis software for immune sequencing data. Regarding the study as a whole: The study found TRBV5-6, TRBV5-1 and TRBV20-1 among five or six TRBV segments more frequent in patients than controls.

V was trimmed by 0 bases and J by 5 bases, leaving 14 bases between them. Germline CDR1 LNHNV, CDR2 YYDKDF (reference sequence). The CDR3 loop spans 16 amino acids. This clonotype showed up many times. Its specificity is not known. TCR beta cDNA libraries had unique molecular identifiers. Each CDR3 protein gets one entry after TCRdb re-called the PCR reads with MiXCR. The top ten clones hold approximately 1.5% of a sample with about 170,000 distinct CDR3 sequences, about 32% of them seen once. The specimen sequenced was blood. The source is a girl between 10 and 17 years old with multiple sclerosis. J is TRBJ2-1 and V is TRBV15, with D uncertain. The CDR3 reads CATSRDANGMDNEQFF. In DNA form, the CDR3 reads TGTGCCACCAGCAGAGATGCCAACGGTATGGACAATGAGCAGTTCTTC.